The 13 T cell receptor beta chains below come from one sample, sequenced in a study of shared clonotypes between healthy human individuals. Produced via immunoSEQ multiplex PCR; TCRdb's table is partial and in-frame only. The sample consists of some 2,100,000 clones, about 92% of them appearing once. It was CD45RO-negative cells, positively selected for CCR7, that made up naive CD8 cells, with terminally differentiated effector memory CD45RA+ cells excluded. Sequencing input: naive CD8+ T cells from PBMCs. These receptors were obtained from a man younger than 35 in good health. Some clones in this sample may be carry-over from other donors' samples.

This clone showed up just once. This sequence joins TRBV7-9 and TRBJ2-1; tentatively, D is TRBD1 (5 bases). V was clipped by 6 bases and J by 4 bases, with 10 bases between them. CDR1 is SEHNR, CDR2 FQNEAQ, per germline (reference sequence). The CDR3 contains 13 residues. CDR3 sequence: CASRDTLYNEQFF. In nucleotides, the CDR3 is TGTGCCAGCAGGGACACACTATACAATGAGCAGTTCTTC.

This clone showed up just once. The chain is built from TRBV29-1 and TRBJ2-7; TRBD2 might be the D (5 bases). The germline V and J ends were trimmed by 2 bases and 5 bases, with 13 bases remaining between them. The CDR3 totals 13 residues. Germline V gene sequence: CDR1 SQVTM, CDR2 ANQGSEA. CDR3 sequence reads: CSVEKGGLDEQYF. The CDR3 coding sequence is TGCAGCGTTGAAAAAGGAGGTCTGGACGAGCAGTACTTC.

This chain connects TRBV7-9 to TRBJ1-4, with a possible D match to TRBD1 (5 bases). Germline V gene sequence: CDR1 SEHNR, CDR2 FQNEAQ (reference sequence). V lost 0 bases and J lost 5, with 13 bases in between. CDR3 length: 16 amino acids. CDR3 sequence (DNA): TGTGCCAGCAGCTTAGCGCCCGGACAACCGAATGAAAAACTGTTTTTT. As protein: CASSLAPGQPNEKLFF. The variable domain in full, with the rest retrieved from reference TRBV7-9 and TRBJ1-4, is DTGVSQNPRHKITKRGQNVTFRCDPISEHNRLYWYRQTLGQGPEFLTYFQNEAQLEKSRLLSDRFSAERPKGSFSTLEIQRTEQGDSAMYLCASSLAPGQPNEKLFFGSGTQLSVL.

This chain links TRBV5-1 with TRBJ2-7; D call uncertain. Trimming cost V 0 bases and J 1 base, with 8 bases left between them. The germline V gene encodes CDR1 SGHRS and CDR2 YFSETQ. This CDR3 region has 14 residues. The CDR3 region is CASSLEGRSYEQYF. The CDR3 nucleotides read TGCGCCAGCAGCTTGGAAGGCCGATCCTACGAGCAGTACTTC.

This sequence joins TRBV27 and TRBJ1-1; D possibly corresponds to TRBD1 (5 bases). Trimming cost V 5 bases and J 4 bases, with 11 bases left between them. CDR1 is MNHEY, CDR2 SMNVEV, per germline (reference sequence). CDR3 length: 13 residues. The CDR3, as DNA: TGTGCCAGCAGTCCATACGGGGCCACTGAAGCTTTCTTT. Translated, it gives CASSPYGATEAFF.

The chain joins TRBV25-1 to TRBJ1-2; D may be TRBD1 (6 bases). CDR1 is MGHDK and CDR2 is SYGVNS in the germline V gene. The CDR3 covers 13 residues. Trimming cost V 3 bases and J 6 bases, with 11 bases left between them. CDR3 sequence reads: CASSEGGSNGYTF. The CDR3 coding sequence is TGTGCCAGCAGTGAGGGGGGCTCCAATGGCTACACCTTC.

The V call is TRBV27, the J call TRBJ1-1, with D maybe TRBD1 (5 bases). Germline lookup yields CDR1 MNHEY and CDR2 SMNVEV (reference sequence). The CDR3 consists of 14 residues. The ends were cut back, 5 bases at V and 7 bases at J, with 17 bases in the middle. DNA of the CDR3: TGTGCCAGCAGTCCGCGGGGGGTTCGCCGTGAAGCTTTCTTT. This sequence encodes CASSPRGVRREAFF.

The chain joins TRBV4-2 to TRBJ2-7; no reliable D call. The germline CDR1 and CDR2 sequences are LGHNA and YNFKEQ. The CDR3 spans 16 residues. Trimming took 0 bases from V and 9 from J, leaving 21 bases between them. In nucleotides, the CDR3 is TGTGCCAGCAGCCAAGATGAGACGTACGCCTACGTCGGGCAGTACTTC. Amino acids: CASSQDETYAYVGQYF.

The chain carries TRBV6-1 and TRBJ2-7, with 7 bases that match TRBD2. The V and J ends lost 1 base and 4 bases, in that order; junction bases with no gene match: 10. Germline V lookup: CDR1 MNHNS, CDR2 SASEGT. The CDR3 loop spans 16 amino acids. The CDR3 loop reads CASSEGWEGKGYEQYF. CDR3 nucleotides: TGTGCCAGCAGTGAAGGATGGGAGGGGAAGGGTTACGAGCAGTACTTC.

The chain employs TRBV18 and TRBJ2-5, with 12 nucleotides matching TRBD1. Trimming took 3 bases from V and 0 from J; bases not matched to a gene: 11. Germline-derived CDR1 and CDR2 are KGHSH and LQKENI. CDR3 size: 19 residues. CDR3 coding DNA: TGTGCCAGCTCACCCGGGACAGGGGGCACTAGCGGGGACCAAGAGACCCAGTACTTC. Its translation: CASSPGTGGTSGDQETQYF.

The chain is built from TRBV2 and TRBJ2-7, with TRBD1 matching 9 bases. The CDR3 is 14 amino acids. J lost 5 bases, V lost 2 bases, and 4 bases had no gene match. Germline values: CDR1 SNHLY, CDR2 FYNNEI. CDR3 bases: TGTGCCAGCAGTGAACGGGACAGGGTGGACGAGCAGTACTTC. It specifies CASSERDRVDEQYF. Based on the CDR3 plus reference TRBV2 and TRBJ2-7, the full variable domain is EPEVTQTPSHQVTQMGQEVILRCVPISNHLYFYWYRQILGQKVEFLVSFYNNEISEKSEIFDDQFSVERPDGSNFTLKIRSTKLEDSAMYFCASSERDRVDEQYFGPGTRLTVT.

V usage is TRBV19 and J usage is TRBJ2-7; TRBD2 aligns across 10 bases. Unmatched junction bases numbered 2, after V lost 4 bases and J lost 5 bases. The CDR3 is 13 residues long. CDR1 and CDR2 (germline): LNHDA, SQIVND (reference sequence). CDR3 residues: CASSNLAGDEQYF. The CDR3 bases are TGTGCCAGTAGTAACCTAGCGGGAGACGAGCAGTACTTC.

This clone has only a few counts. This sequence joins TRBV4-1 and TRBJ1-1; D is unresolved. This CDR3 region has 14 residues. The germline V gene encodes CDR1 MGHRA and CDR2 YSYEKL. Trimming took 0 bases from V and 2 from J, leaving 7 bases between them. The CDR3 loop reads CASSQEMGNTEAFF. DNA of the CDR3: TGCGCCAGCAGCCAAGAAATGGGAAACACTGAAGCTTTCTTT.